This T cell receptor beta chain originates from a study of cytomegalovirus exposure and HLA in healthy donors. V lost 6 bases, J lost 8 bases, and 9 bases stayed unmatched. The CDR3 is 13 residues long. CDR1 and CDR2 from the germline V gene are MNHEY and SVGAGI. A few counts support this clone. Its antigen is currently unknown. Notes on the study in general: Another analysis was done later, and it associated 17,000 or so TCR beta sequences with HLA alleles at 0.05 false discovery rate. The authors reported that TCR beta sequences could predict HLA-A and HLA-B alleles. These predictions were accurate for most subjects in the first cohort. Immune exposure data for these donors was limited to CMV serostatus.

13 Jbeta primers and 60 Vbeta primers were used for the PCR. Libraries were prepared by immunoSEQ multiplex PCR; TCRdb keeps only in-frame clonotypes and omits some of them. The repertoire consists of tens of thousands of clones, with more than 55% occurring once and the leading ten covering approximately 5%. V is TRBV6-5 and J is TRBJ1-1; 7 bases line up with TRBD1. The sample was PBMCs. The source of this sequence is a woman aged 25-40 years in good health and CMV-seropositive. CDR3 DNA sequence: TGTGCCAGCAGAGTGGGACAGATGTCAGAAGCTTTCTTT. It is translated as CASRVGQMSEAFF.